This T cell receptor beta chain was recovered during a study of T-cell reconstitution after alpha-beta-depleted transplantation in children. This clonotype was seen repeatedly, ten times or more. What it binds is unknown. This sample's TCRbeta library carried unique molecular identifier barcodes. TCRdb re-called the PCR reads with MiXCR, one entry per CDR3 protein. The table has under 100,000 distinct CDR3 sequences, around 15% seen once. Broader study findings: From surviving recipient T cells and thymic progenitors came the high day-60 TCRbeta diversity observed in some patients. T-cell counts and diversity at one year post-transplant came mainly from newly produced T cells.

V was pared by 3 bases and J by 5 bases, with 8 bases between. Germline loops: CDR1 SGHTA, CDR2 FQGNSA. The CDR3 sequence is 14 residues long. V gene TRBV7-2 combines with J gene TRBJ1-6, with a possible D match to TRBD1 (5 bases). The source is a male patient aged 2-15 years who had a stem cell transplant for acute lymphoblastic leukemia, so the T cells may come from the graft donor. Sequenced here: PBMCs, mostly from graft donor cells, sampled 180 days after TCRalphabeta/CD19-depleted stem cell transplant. For the CDR3, the DNA is TGTGCCAGCAGCTTGGGGGGGGATAATTCACCCCTCCACTTT. It encodes CASSLGGDNSPLHF.